This record looks at one TCR beta chain sequence and its context. This sample is drawn from a study of T cell repertoires in cytomegalovirus infection. TCRdb ran MiXCR on the reads and lists one entry per CDR3 protein. Altogether 490,000 or so distinct CDR3 sequences are present, about 10% being singletons, with the ten largest covering 10%. The junction had 12 bases not matched to a gene; V was cut back by 6 bases and J by 9 bases. This CDR3 contains 15 residues. The germline V gene encodes CDR1 SNHLY and CDR2 FYNNEI. The chain combines TRBV2 with TRBJ2-1, with TRBD1 matching over 9 bases. The receptor was derived from a human donor in good health (CMV status not recorded). Some clones in this sample may be carry-over from other donors' samples. The sequencing input was PBMCs. The CDR3 DNA sequence: TGTGCCAGCAGCAGGGACAGGGACCTAGGGGGTGAGCAGTTCTTC. Translated: CASSRDRDLGGEQFF.